The 20 T cell receptor beta chains below all came from one sample that was sequenced in a study of cytomegalovirus exposure and HLA in healthy donors. Primers for the PCR totalled 60 Vbeta and 13 Jbeta. Here immunoSEQ multiplex PCR was the method, and the copy in TCRdb shows in-frame clones only, minus some. The data hold approximately 40,000 clones, with 75% to 90% observed a single time. Sequenced input: PBMCs. These receptors all come from a woman in her forties in good health and CMV-seropositive.

DNA for the CDR3: TGTGCCAGCAGCTTTTCGCCAGCGGTTGGAAATGAGCAGTTCTTC. Amino acids: CASSFSPAVGNEQFF. The chain carries TRBV5-4 and TRBJ2-1, with D perhaps TRBD2 (5 bases). The CDR3 sequence is 15 residues long. V shed 2 bases and J shed 7 bases, with 16 bases lying between them. Per germline, CDR1 SGHNT and CDR2 YYREEE (reference sequence).

This sequence joins TRBV21-1 and TRBJ1-5; TRBD1, the D gene given by the table, was not confirmed from the DNA. TRBV21-1 is marked as a pseudogene. CDR3 length: 16 amino acids. Here the CDR3 reads CASSLGQAQANQPQHF. As DNA, the CDR3 is TGTGCCAGCAGCCTAGGACAGGCCCAGGCCAATCAGCCCCAGCATTTT.

A few counts support this clone. The chain carries TRBV2 and TRBJ1-3; D unresolved. This CDR3 comprises 14 residues. Looked up from germline, CDR1 is SNHLY and CDR2 is FYNNEI. V was pared by 4 bases and J by 0 bases, with 7 bases between. CDR3 DNA sequence: TGTGCCAGCAGTGGGGCCGGCTCTGGAAACACCATATATTTT. Protein: CASSGAGSGNTIYF.

V is TRBV28 and J is TRBJ2-1; D possibly corresponds to TRBD2 (7 bases). The CDR3 runs 14 residues. CDR1 MDHEN and CDR2 SYDVKM come from the germline V gene. Trimming removed 4 bases from V and 8 bases from J, with 15 bases in between. CDR3 DNA sequence: TGTGCCAGCAGTTGGGGGGGCCCTCGGGATGAGCAGTTCTTC. This sequence encodes CASSWGGPRDEQFF.

This clone came up once. The chain couples TRBV7-9 to TRBJ1-4; no clear D gene. V was pared by 1 base and J by 8 bases, with 8 bases between. The CDR3 length is 13 residues. Per the germline V gene, CDR1 is SEHNR and CDR2 is FQNEAQ (reference sequence). This CDR3 is CASSLGGNEKLFF. The CDR3 bases are TGTGCCAGCAGCTTAGGAGGGAACGAAAAACTGTTTTTT.

The genes are TRBV5-1 and TRBJ2-4; TRBD1 matches at 8 bases. The V segment lost 2 bases and the J segment 6 bases; nucleotides outside the gene matches: 7. CDR3 size: 15 residues. Germline V gene sequence: CDR1 SGHRS, CDR2 YFSETQ. CDR3 sequence: CASSFLGQGANIQYF. The CDR3, as DNA: TGCGCCAGCAGCTTTCTTGGACAGGGAGCAAACATTCAGTACTTC.

The rearrangement links TRBV2 to TRBJ2-1; TRBD2 matches at 8 bases. The J segment lost 7 bases and the V segment lost 6 bases, leaving 14 bases of the junction unmatched. The germline CDR1 and CDR2 sequences are SNHLY and FYNNEI. CDR3 size: 16 residues. The CDR3, as DNA: TGTGCCAGCAGGGCCCCCCTGCGGGGGGCTGGGAATGAGCAGTTCTTC. Its protein product is CASRAPLRGAGNEQFF.

The chain links TRBV5-1 to TRBJ2-5; 7 nucleotides match TRBD1. The end of the DNA is better explained by TRBJ2-7, so the J call may be wrong. This CDR3 is built from 15 residues. Germline values: CDR1 SGHRS, CDR2 YFSETQ. CDR3 nucleotide sequence: TGCGCCAGCAGCTTGGAGGGGGCATTTCTCCACGAGCAGTACTTC. Translation gives CASSLEGAFLHEQYF.

The chain combines TRBV18 with TRBJ2-1, with TRBD2 matching 10 bases. The CDR3 extends over 14 amino acids. Germline CDR1 reads KGHSH; CDR2 reads LQKENI. V shed 3 bases, J shed 7 bases, and the junction held 3 bases outside the gene matches. The CDR3 DNA sequence: TGTGCCAGCTCACCGCTAGCGGGGGATAATGAGCAGTTCTTC. The encoded protein is CASSPLAGDNEQFF.

The chain links TRBV6-6 to TRBJ2-2; possible D gene TRBD1, 5 bases. The CDR3 has 16 amino acids. Germline CDR1 and CDR2: MNHNY and SVGAGI (reference sequence). Between the trimmed V and J ends, which lost 6 bases and 5 bases, there was a span of 19 bases. This CDR3 reads CASRYNERQSTGELFF. In DNA, the CDR3 is TGTGCCAGCAGGTACAACGAGCGACAGTCTACCGGGGAGCTGTTTTTT.

The chain links TRBV30 to TRBJ2-5, with TRBD2 matching over 11 bases. Germline lookup yields CDR1 GTSNPN and CDR2 SVGIG (reference sequence). This CDR3 has 16 amino acids. The trim removed 1 base at V and 5 bases at J, leaving 9 bases unmatched. The CDR3 nucleotides are TGTGCCTGGAGTGGACTAGCGGGGTTAGGAGGGGAGACCCAGTACTTC. Translating gives CAWSGLAGLGGETQYF.

This CDR3 reads CASSYSDRNQPQHF. CDR3 nucleotides: TGTGCCAGCAGTTACTCGGACAGGAATCAGCCCCAGCATTTT. V is TRBV6-5 and J is TRBJ1-5; 7 bases line up with TRBD1. V trimming: 0 bases; J trimming: 4 bases; junction bases outside the gene matches: 0. The germline V gene has CDR1 MNHEY and CDR2 SVGAGI. This CDR3 comprises 14 residues.

The rearrangement uses TRBV27 and TRBJ1-6; the match to TRBD1 covers 12 bases. CDR1 and CDR2 (germline): MNHEY, SMNVEV (reference sequence). The CDR3 sequence is 18 residues long. V lost 0 bases, J lost 8 bases, and 8 bases stayed unmatched. The CDR3 sequence is CASSLSARDRGQYSPLHF. The CDR3 region has the DNA TGTGCCAGCAGTTTATCTGCCAGGGACAGGGGGCAGTATTCACCCCTCCACTTT.

The chain is built from TRBV5-1 and TRBJ2-2; TRBD2 might be the D (5 bases). The CDR3 loop spans 15 amino acids. Trimming removed 5 bases at V and 2 bases at J, with 13 bases between. Germline V CDR1 and CDR2: SGHRS, YFSETQ. Here the CDR3 reads CASRYGILNTGELFF. The CDR3 DNA is TGCGCCAGCAGGTACGGGATTCTTAACACCGGGGAGCTGTTTTTT. Using reference TRBV5-1 and TRBJ2-2 for the parts outside the CDR3, the full variable domain is KAGVTQTPRYLIKTRGQQVTLSCSPISGHRSVSWYQQTPGQGLQFLFEYFSETQRNKGNFPGRFSGRQFSNSRSEMNVSTLELGDSALYLCASRYGILNTGELFFGEGSRLTVL.

This sequence joins TRBV6-5 and TRBJ1-4; 7 bases map to TRBD1. Germline V gives CDR1 MNHEY, CDR2 SVGAGI. J lost 8 bases, V lost 6 bases, and 9 bases had no gene match. The CDR3 is 14 amino acids. The CDR3 sequence is CASRPTGRNEKLFF. DNA of the CDR3: TGTGCCAGCAGGCCGACAGGGAGGAACGAAAAACTGTTTTTT.

This clone occurred a few times. One junction end disagrees with the germline gene, perhaps due to a read error. This chain joins TRBV7-8 and TRBJ2-7; perhaps TRBD1 as D (6 bases). Germline CDR1 and CDR2: SGHVS and FQNEAQ. This CDR3 spans 15 amino acids. CDR3 DNA sequence: TGCGCCAGCAGCCAAGATCTAGGGGGATGGTACGAGCAGTACTTC. This codes for CASSQDLGGWYEQYF.

This chain links TRBV5-5 with TRBJ1-4; 8 bases are shared with TRBD1. This CDR3 region has 18 residues. J gave up 0 bases and V 0 bases, and 7 bases lay outside the gene matches. Germline CDR1 is SGHKS and CDR2 is YYEKEE (reference sequence). The CDR3 is CASSLAGRGLATNEKLFF. The DNA of the CDR3 is TGTGCCAGCAGCTTGGCCGGCAGGGGGCTGGCAACTAATGAAAAACTGTTTTTT.

In nucleotides, the CDR3 is TGCAGCGTTGACGGAGGGGGCGGAAACACCATATATTTT. Its protein is CSVDGGGGNTIYF. The chain recombines TRBV29-1 with TRBJ1-3, with TRBD1 identical over 7 bases. Germline CDR1 reads SQVTM; CDR2 reads ANQGSEA. V shed 3 bases and J 4 bases; nucleotides not matched to a gene: 3. The CDR3 totals 13 residues.

The V call is TRBV5-1, the J call TRBJ2-5, with 7 bases aligning to TRBD1. CDR3 length equals 15 residues. Per the germline V gene, CDR1 is SGHRS and CDR2 is YFSETQ. With V trimmed by 4 bases and J by 1 base, 7 bases remained unmatched. In DNA, the CDR3 is TGCGCCAGCAGCAAACAAGGGGACAGCCAAGAGACCCAGTACTTC. Encoded protein: CASSKQGDSQETQYF.

The rearrangement joins TRBV27 to TRBJ1-2; no clear D gene. The CDR3 covers 13 residues. Germline V CDR1 and CDR2: MNHEY, SMNVEV (reference sequence). Trimming cost V 1 base and J 8 bases, with 11 bases left between them. The CDR3 bases are TGTGCCAGCAGTTTATTTGGGGAGATAGGCTACACCTTC. This codes for CASSLFGEIGYTF.